This T cell receptor beta chain was identified during a study of shared clonotypes between healthy human individuals. Whole-study context: Plates per donor: three CD4 naive, three CD4 memory, two CD8 naive, one CD8 memory.

J was trimmed by 6 bases and V by 4 bases; bases with no gene match: 11. Per germline, CDR1 MNHNS and CDR2 SASEGT. This CDR3 spans 15 amino acids. This clone was counted once. Its antigen remains unknown. Study-wide points: Naive subsets typically showed greater estimated richness than memory subsets. The sole specimen, blood, was sampled, and tissue repertoires likely differ. When compared with the clonotypes that were shared by all four sorted-subset donors, the non-shared clonotypes turned out to have lower generation probabilities.

Data came from immunoSEQ multiplex PCR; TCRdb stores just in-frame clones and leaves some out. Of 640,000 or so clones in the sample, less than 80% were seen once. J is TRBJ1-1 and V is TRBV6-1, with 7 nucleotides matching TRBD1. The sequence was collected from a woman under 40 in good health. Input material: memory CD4+ T cells sorted from blood. Subset reported: CD45RA-negative fraction. The CDR3 region is CASSGRQGLVAEAFF. Here the CDR3 DNA reads TGTGCCAGCAGTGGAAGACAGGGTTTAGTTGCTGAAGCTTTCTTT.